These 16 T cell receptor beta chains came from one sample sequenced in a study of blood T cell repertoires in COVID-19. Assay: immunoSEQ multiplex PCR; the TCRdb copy retains only in-frame clones and omits some. The sample has some 70,000 clones, 75% to 90% seen once. Input material: peripheral blood. Every receptor here comes from a man aged 60 to 75 with acute or convalescent COVID-19.

Here the CDR3 DNA reads TGTGCCAGCAGCCAAGATTACGCCGGACAGCTAAACTACGAGCAGTACTTC. Protein sequence: CASSQDYAGQLNYEQYF. J is TRBJ2-7 and V is TRBV14; D might be TRBD1 (6 bases). The CDR3 runs to 17 residues. With 0 bases removed from V and 3 bases from J, the gap between germline ends came to 18 bases. The germline V gene has CDR1 SGHDN and CDR2 FVKESK.

This chain links TRBV5-6 with TRBJ2-7; D is perhaps TRBD2 (6 bases). This CDR3 is 14 amino acids long. Trimming cost V 6 bases and J 9 bases, with 22 bases left between them. Per germline, CDR1 SGHDT and CDR2 YYEEEE. The CDR3 DNA is TGTGCCAGCATCTCCGGGGGAAGCCCCTCCGGGCAGTACTTC. It encodes CASISGGSPSGQYF.

The CDR3 nucleotides read TGTGCCAGCAGTTACGGGACAGGGGGTCAAACCCAGTACTTC. Translation gives CASSYGTGGQTQYF. The J gene is TRBJ2-5, the V gene TRBV2; 11 bases fit TRBD1. The germline gives CDR1 SNHLY, CDR2 FYNNEI. The J segment lost 8 bases and the V segment lost 5 bases, leaving 7 bases of the junction unmatched. The CDR3 has 14 amino acids. The variable domain in full, with the rest retrieved from reference TRBV2 and TRBJ2-5, is EPEVTQTPSHQVTQMGQEVILRCVPISNHLYFYWYRQILGQKVEFLVSFYNNEISEKSEIFDDQFSVERPDGSNFTLKIRSTKLEDSAMYFCASSYGTGGQTQYFGPGTRLLVL.

The CDR3 coding sequence is TGTGCCAGCAGCTCCACTAGCGGGGGCCTTCAGTATTTT. Translating gives CASSSTSGGLQYF. J is TRBJ2-3 and V is TRBV4-2; the match to TRBD2 covers 11 bases. V shed 5 bases, J shed 12 bases, and the junction held 7 bases outside the gene matches. Germline V CDR1 and CDR2: LGHNA, YNFKEQ. This CDR3 contains 13 residues.

CDR3 sequence reads: CASSPAGSLSPLHF. DNA for the CDR3: TGTGCCAGCAGTCCGGCCGGGAGCCTTTCACCCCTCCACTTT. V is TRBV27 and J is TRBJ1-6; D unresolved. The CDR3 is 14 amino acids. The germline V gene encodes CDR1 MNHEY and CDR2 SMNVEV (reference sequence). The germline V and J ends were trimmed by 5 bases and 9 bases, with 14 bases remaining between them.

The CDR3 coding sequence is TGCGCCAGCAGCTTAGACAGTACATCTTATGGCTACACCTTC. Translation: CASSLDSTSYGYTF. The chain carries TRBV5-1 and TRBJ1-2; possible D gene TRBD1, 5 bases. Per the germline V gene, CDR1 is SGHRS and CDR2 is YFSETQ. V was shortened by 2 bases and J by 5 bases, with 13 bases between the two germline ends. This CDR3 spans 14 amino acids. The variable domain in full, completed from reference TRBV5-1 and TRBJ1-2, reads KAGVTQTPRYLIKTRGQQVTLSCSPISGHRSVSWYQQTPGQGLQFLFEYFSETQRNKGNFPGRFSGRQFSNSRSEMNVSTLELGDSALYLCASSLDSTSYGYTFGSGTRLTVV.

The chain employs TRBV6-1 and TRBJ2-3; a weak D match, TRBD2 (6 bases). The CDR3 runs to 16 residues. Germline assignment: CDR1 MNHNS and CDR2 SASEGT. Trimming shortened V by 0 bases and J by 4 bases, and 14 bases separated the two germline ends. The CDR3 DNA reads as TGTGCCAGCAGTGAAGCGGGGGGTGTGGGGGCAGATACGCAGTATTTT. As protein: CASSEAGGVGADTQYF.

This chain uses TRBV28 with TRBJ2-5, with D possibly being TRBD1 (6 bases). Trimming pared 5 bases from V and 12 bases from J, leaving 16 bases between. This CDR3 is 12 amino acids long. Germline V gives CDR1 MDHEN, CDR2 SYDVKM. DNA of the CDR3: TGTGCCAGCAGTACTGGACAGCGGCCGAAGTACTTC. It encodes CASSTGQRPKYF. Drawing the rest from reference TRBV28 and TRBJ2-5, the complete variable domain is DVKVTQSSRYLVKRTGEKVFLECVQDMDHENMFWYRQDPGLGLRLIYFSYDVKMKEKGDIPEGYSVSREKKERFSLILESASTNQTSMYLCASSTGQRPKYFGPGTRLLVL.

The rearrangement links TRBV3-1 (or the pseudogene TRBV3-2) to TRBJ2-1; TRBD2 matches at 12 bases. Germline V CDR1 and CDR2: LGHDT, YNNKEL (reference sequence). Losses at the gene ends were 2 bases for V and 0 bases for J; bases not matched to a gene: 11. The CDR3 consists of 20 residues. Written as DNA, the CDR3 is TGTGCCAGCAGCCAACCTCCGGGACTAGCGGGTAGGAGCTCCTACAATGAGCAGTTCTTC. It codes for CASSQPPGLAGRSSYNEQFF.

This chain connects TRBV5-6 to TRBJ1-1, with TRBD1 matching 10 bases. This CDR3 contains 14 residues. The germline V gene encodes CDR1 SGHDT and CDR2 YYEEEE. V dropped 4 bases and J dropped 5; count of bases not matched to a gene: 5. The CDR3 nucleotides read TGTGCCAGCAGCCGACAGGGGGCAGGGACTGAAGCTTTCTTT. Translated, it gives CASSRQGAGTEAFF.

This chain uses TRBV11-2 with TRBJ2-1, with D perhaps matching TRBD1 (5 bases). Germline CDR1 SGHAT, CDR2 FQNNGV. V dropped 5 bases and J dropped 5 bases, with 19 bases sitting between them. The CDR3 is 16 amino acids. The CDR3 sequence: CASSPGGLRADNEQFF. CDR3 sequence (DNA): TGTGCCAGCAGCCCGGGTGGTCTCAGGGCGGACAATGAGCAGTTCTTC.

This chain links TRBV7-2 with TRBJ2-2; 11 nucleotides match TRBD2. The V and J ends lost 4 bases and 3 bases, in that order; junction bases with no gene match: 10. CDR1 SGHTA and CDR2 FQGNSA come from the germline V gene. The CDR3 has 18 residues. This chain's CDR3 is CASSSYHSGGAHTGELFF. The CDR3 nucleotides are TGTGCCAGCAGCTCGTACCATAGCGGGGGGGCGCACACCGGGGAGCTGTTTTTT.

The chain links TRBV7-3 to TRBJ2-3, with D possibly matching TRBD1 (5 bases). V was pared by 5 bases and J by 6 bases, with 18 bases between. CDR3 length: 15 amino acids. Germline CDR1 and CDR2: SGHTA and FQGTGA. The CDR3, as DNA: TGTGCCAGCAGCATCACAGGTGCCCCAGGGGATACGCAGTATTTT. This encodes CASSITGAPGDTQYF.

J is TRBJ2-1 and V is TRBV6-4; 12 nucleotides line up with TRBD2. This CDR3 region has 15 residues. The J segment lost 8 bases and the V segment lost 2 bases, leaving 4 bases of the junction unmatched. Germline V gene lookup returns CDR1 MRHNA and CDR2 SNTAGT. The chain's CDR3 is CASSDTSGRNYEQFF. CDR3 DNA: TGTGCCAGCAGTGACACTAGCGGGAGGAACTATGAGCAGTTCTTC.

Written as DNA, the CDR3 is TGTGCCAGCAGTCTCGACAGCACCCGACGAGAAAAACTGTTTTTT. Translation gives CASSLDSTRREKLFF. The chain is built from TRBV2 and TRBJ1-4; TRBD1 might be the D (5 bases). Per the germline V gene, CDR1 is SNHLY and CDR2 is FYNNEI. V lost 5 bases, J lost 8 bases, and 18 bases lay in between. The CDR3 is 15 residues long.

This chain uses TRBV6-5 with TRBJ1-2; the match to TRBD1 covers 7 bases. The germline V gene encodes CDR1 MNHEY and CDR2 SVGAGI. This CDR3 has 13 residues. V lost 7 bases and J lost 1; bases outside the gene matches: 3. Here the CDR3 DNA reads TGTGCCAGCACCCGGGACAGTAACTATGGCTACACCTTC. The encoded protein is CASTRDSNYGYTF.